This TCR beta chain was obtained from a study of blood T cells in healthy people across ages. Study results and caveats: Compared with aged donors, long-lived donors showed fewer expanded clones, suggesting selection.

This clonotype was observed a handful of times. Its antigen is not identified. Sample-barcoded 5' priming and a J-beta primer mix drove a second PCR of roughly 6 to 12 cycles. Each single sample gave us at least 2.5 million CDR3-containing paired-end reads. One entry per CDR3 protein results from TCRdb running MiXCR on the 5' RACE reads. In the table there are 500,000 to 650,000 distinct CDR3 sequences, about a quarter of which are singletons. This CDR3 is 14 amino acids long. Between the trimmed V and J ends, which lost 2 bases and 6 bases, there was a span of 14 bases. From germline, CDR1 is SGHRS and CDR2 YFSETQ. The sample also formed part of further work on T cells of mothers and their children.

The rearrangement uses TRBV5-1 and TRBJ1-2; D unclear. Material: blood. The clonotype was recovered from a boy aged 2 to 10 in good health. In nucleotides, the CDR3 is TGCGCCAGCAGCTTCATAAGCTTGGAGAATGGCTACACCTTC. As protein: CASSFISLENGYTF.